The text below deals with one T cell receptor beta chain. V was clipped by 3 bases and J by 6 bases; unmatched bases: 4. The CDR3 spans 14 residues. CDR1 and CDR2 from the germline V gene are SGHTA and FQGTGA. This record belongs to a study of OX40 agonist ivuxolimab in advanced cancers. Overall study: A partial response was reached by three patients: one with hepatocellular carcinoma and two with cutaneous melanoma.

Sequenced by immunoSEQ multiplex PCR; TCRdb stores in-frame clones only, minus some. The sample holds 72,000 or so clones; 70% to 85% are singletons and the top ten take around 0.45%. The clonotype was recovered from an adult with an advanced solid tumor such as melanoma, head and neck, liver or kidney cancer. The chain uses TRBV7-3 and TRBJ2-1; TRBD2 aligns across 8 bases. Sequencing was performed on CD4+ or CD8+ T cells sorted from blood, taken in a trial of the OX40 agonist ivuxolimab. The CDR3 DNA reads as TGTGCCAGCAGCTTCCGACTAGCGAGCAATGAGCAGTTCTTC. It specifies CASSFRLASNEQFF.